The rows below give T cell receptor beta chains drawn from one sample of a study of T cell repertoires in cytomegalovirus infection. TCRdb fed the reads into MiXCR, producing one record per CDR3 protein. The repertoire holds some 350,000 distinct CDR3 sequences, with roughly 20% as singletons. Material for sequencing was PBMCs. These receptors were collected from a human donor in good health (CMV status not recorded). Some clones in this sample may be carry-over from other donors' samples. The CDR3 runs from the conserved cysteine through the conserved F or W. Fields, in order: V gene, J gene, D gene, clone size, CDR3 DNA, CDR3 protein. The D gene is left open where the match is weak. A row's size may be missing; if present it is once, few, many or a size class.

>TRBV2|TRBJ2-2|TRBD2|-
TGTGCCAGCACCAGTCGGACTAGCAGCGACACCGGGGAGCTGTTTTTT
CASTSRTSSDTGELFF
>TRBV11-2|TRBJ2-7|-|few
TGTGCCAGCAGCCCCGAACGGGTCGGAGAGCAGTACTTC
CASSPERVGEQYF
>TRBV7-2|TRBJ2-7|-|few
TGTGCCAGCAGCCCCTTTCCCTACGAGCAGTACTTC
CASSPFPYEQYF
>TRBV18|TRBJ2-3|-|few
TGTGCCAGCTCACCACCGGGCCGTCGATACACAGATACGCAGTATTTT
CASSPPGRRYTDTQYF
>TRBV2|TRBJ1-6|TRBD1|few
TGTGCCAGCAGTGATCGCAGGGGGCTTATGAATTCACCCCTCCACTTT
CASSDRRGLMNSPLHF
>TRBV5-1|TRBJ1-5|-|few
TGCGCCAGCAGCTTGGGGCCATACGGCAATCAGCCCCAGCATTTT
CASSLGPYGNQPQHF
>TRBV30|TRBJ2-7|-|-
TGTGCCTGGGAGGGGTCGAGCTCCTACGAGCAGTACTTC
CAWEGSSSYEQYF
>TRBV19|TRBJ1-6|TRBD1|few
TGTGCCAGTAGGTCGCCGGGACAGGGAGCAGGGGGTTCACCCCTCCACTTT
CASRSPGQGAGGSPLHF
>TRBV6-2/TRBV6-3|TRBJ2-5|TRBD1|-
TGTGCCAGCAGTTACCAAGGACAGGTTGGAGAGACCCAGTACTTC
CASSYQGQVGETQYF
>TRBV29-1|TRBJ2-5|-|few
TGCAGCGTTGACCTACGCGCTCTCCAAGAGACCCAGTACTTC
CSVDLRALQETQYF
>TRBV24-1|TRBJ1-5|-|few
TGTGCCACCAGTGGAAACCTAGGGGAGCCCCAGCATTTT
CATSGNLGEPQHF
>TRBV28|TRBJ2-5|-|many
TGTGCCAGCAGCCGCGGGACTCACGGACAGACCCAGTACTTC
CASSRGTHGQTQYF
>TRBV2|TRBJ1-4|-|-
TGTGCCAGCAGTGGAGCGGCTATAGGGGGGTCGGGTGAAAAACTGTTTTTT
CASSGAAIGGSGEKLFF
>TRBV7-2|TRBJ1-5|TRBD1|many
TGTGCCAGCAGCTACGGGACAGGTAATCAGCCCCAGCATTTT
CASSYGTGNQPQHF
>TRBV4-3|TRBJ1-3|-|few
TGCGCCAGCACAGGGAGCTCTGGAAACACCATATATTTT
CASTGSSGNTIYF
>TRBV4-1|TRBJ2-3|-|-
TGCGCCAGCAGCCAAGACGGGTACGCCACAGATACGCAGTATTTT
CASSQDGYATDTQYF
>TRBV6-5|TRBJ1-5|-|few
TGTGCCAGCAGTTACTCCTCAGGGAACAATCAGCCCCAGCATTTT
CASSYSSGNNQPQHF
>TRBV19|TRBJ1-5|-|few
TGTGCCAGTACCTTAGACAGCAATCAGCCCCAGCATTTT
CASTLDSNQPQHF
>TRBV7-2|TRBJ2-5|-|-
TGTGCCAGCAGCTTAGGCACAGGAAGCGAGACCCAGTACTTC
CASSLGTGSETQYF
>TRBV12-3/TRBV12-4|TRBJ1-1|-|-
TGTGCCAGCAGTTTACACAGCGAGAACACTGAAGCTTTCTTT
CASSLHSENTEAFF
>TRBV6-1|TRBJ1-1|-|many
TGTGCCAGCAGTGAACGGGACACTGAAGCTTTCTTT
CASSERDTEAFF
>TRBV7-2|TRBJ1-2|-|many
TGTGCCAGCAGCACGAGCTATGGCTACACCTTC
CASSTSYGYTF
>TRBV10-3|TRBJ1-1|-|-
TGTGCCATAAGGGGGGGAGGGGGAAACACTGAAGCTTTCTTT
CAIRGGGGNTEAFF
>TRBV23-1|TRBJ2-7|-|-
TGCGCCACCCCCAGGGACAAAGCCTCCTACGAGCAGTACTTC
CATPRDKASYEQYF
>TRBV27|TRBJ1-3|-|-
TGTGCCAGCAGTGCCGGATGGTACTCTGGAAACACCATATATTTT
CASSAGWYSGNTIYF
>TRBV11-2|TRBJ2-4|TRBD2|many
TGTGCCAGCAGCCTGGGGGGGGGGGACATTCAGTACTTC
CASSLGGGDIQYF
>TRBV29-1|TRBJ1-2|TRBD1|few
TGCAGCGCGAAAGAACAGGGGGCGCTGCGTGGCTACACCTTC
CSAKEQGALRGYTF
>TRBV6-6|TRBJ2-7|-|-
TGTGCCAGCAGTTACTCGACCGGGGGCGGCTACGAGCAGTACTTC
CASSYSTGGGYEQYF
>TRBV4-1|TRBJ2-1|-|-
TGCGCCAGCAGCCAGACCCGGGATAATCCCTACAATGAGCAGTTCTTC
CASSQTRDNPYNEQFF
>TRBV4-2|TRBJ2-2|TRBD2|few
TGTGCCAGCAGCCAAAGTCGACTAGCTGTCGGCGGGGAGCTGTTTTTT
CASSQSRLAVGGELFF
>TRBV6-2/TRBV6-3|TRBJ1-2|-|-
TGTGCCAGCAGTTACTCAGCCTATGGCTACACCTTC
CASSYSAYGYTF
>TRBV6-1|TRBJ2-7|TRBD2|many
TGTGCCAGCAGTGAAGGAGCGGGGAACTCCTACGAGCAGTACTTC
CASSEGAGNSYEQYF
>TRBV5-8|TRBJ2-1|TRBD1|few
TGTGCCAGCAGCCTTCCTGGACAGGGCTTCAATGAGCAGTTCTTC
CASSLPGQGFNEQFF
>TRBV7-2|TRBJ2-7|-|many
TGTGCCAGCAGTCACTCAGCGGCCCCCTACGAGCAGTACTTC
CASSHSAAPYEQYF
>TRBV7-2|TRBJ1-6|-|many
TGTGCCAGCAGCGCAACTTGGGCCCGAAGGGATTCACCCCTCCACTTT
CASSATWARRDSPLHF
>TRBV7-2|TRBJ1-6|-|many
TGTGCCAGCAGCTTAGGATTGGGGGGCTCCTATAATTCACCCCTCCACTTT
CASSLGLGGSYNSPLHF
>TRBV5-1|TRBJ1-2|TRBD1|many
TGTGCCAGCAGCTTACAGGGGAACTATGGCTACACCTTC
CASSLQGNYGYTF
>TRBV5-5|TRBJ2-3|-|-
TGTGCCAGCAGCTTGGCAACAGGTATGGCAGAAGATACGCAGTATTTT
CASSLATGMAEDTQYF
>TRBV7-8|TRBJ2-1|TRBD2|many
TGTGCCAGCAGCTTAGGAGGCGGGAGTGATGAGCAGTTCTTC
CASSLGGGSDEQFF